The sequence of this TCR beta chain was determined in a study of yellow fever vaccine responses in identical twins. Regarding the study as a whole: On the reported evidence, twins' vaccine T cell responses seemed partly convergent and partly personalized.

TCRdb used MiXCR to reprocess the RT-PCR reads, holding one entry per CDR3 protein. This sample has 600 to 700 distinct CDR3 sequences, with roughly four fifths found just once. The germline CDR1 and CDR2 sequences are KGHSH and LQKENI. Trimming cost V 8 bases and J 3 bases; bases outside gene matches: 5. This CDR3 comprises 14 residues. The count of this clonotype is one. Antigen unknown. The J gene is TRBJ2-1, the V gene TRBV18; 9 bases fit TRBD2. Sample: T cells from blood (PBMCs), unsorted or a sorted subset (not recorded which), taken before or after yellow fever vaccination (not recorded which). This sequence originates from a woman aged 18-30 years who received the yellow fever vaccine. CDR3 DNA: TGTGCCAGCAATGCGGGGGGGCACTACAATGAGCAGTTCTTC. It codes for CASNAGGHYNEQFF.